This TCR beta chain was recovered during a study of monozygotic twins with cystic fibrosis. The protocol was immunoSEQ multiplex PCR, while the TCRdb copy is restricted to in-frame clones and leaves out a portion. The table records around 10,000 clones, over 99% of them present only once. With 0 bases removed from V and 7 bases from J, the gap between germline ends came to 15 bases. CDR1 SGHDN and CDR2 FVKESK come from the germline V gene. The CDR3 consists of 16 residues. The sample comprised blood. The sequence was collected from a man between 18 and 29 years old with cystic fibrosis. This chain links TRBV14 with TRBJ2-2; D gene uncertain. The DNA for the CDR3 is TGTGCCAGCAGCCAAGAAAGACCGACCCTGGGCGGGGAGCTGTTTTTT. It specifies CASSQERPTLGGELFF.